This TCR beta chain was found in a study of T cells after posttransplantation cyclophosphamide. The protocol was immunoSEQ multiplex PCR, while the TCRdb copy is restricted to in-frame clones and leaves out a portion. The table records about 41,000 clones without singletons, the ten largest covering roughly 6.4%. This clone came up many times. V lost 4 bases to trimming and J lost 3 bases; unmatched junction nucleotides: 9. The CDR3 spans 16 residues. Germline V lookup: CDR1 MNHEY, CDR2 SVGEGT. The V gene is TRBV6-2 or TRBV6-3, the J gene TRBJ2-4; TRBD1 matches at 7 bases. Sequenced: PBMCs. The sequence came from a man in his thirties or forties in good health and a related stem cell transplant donor. In DNA form, the CDR3 reads TGTGCCAGCAGTTTCGACCCGGGACAGAGCAAAAACATTCAGTACTTC. Encoded protein: CASSFDPGQSKNIQYF.